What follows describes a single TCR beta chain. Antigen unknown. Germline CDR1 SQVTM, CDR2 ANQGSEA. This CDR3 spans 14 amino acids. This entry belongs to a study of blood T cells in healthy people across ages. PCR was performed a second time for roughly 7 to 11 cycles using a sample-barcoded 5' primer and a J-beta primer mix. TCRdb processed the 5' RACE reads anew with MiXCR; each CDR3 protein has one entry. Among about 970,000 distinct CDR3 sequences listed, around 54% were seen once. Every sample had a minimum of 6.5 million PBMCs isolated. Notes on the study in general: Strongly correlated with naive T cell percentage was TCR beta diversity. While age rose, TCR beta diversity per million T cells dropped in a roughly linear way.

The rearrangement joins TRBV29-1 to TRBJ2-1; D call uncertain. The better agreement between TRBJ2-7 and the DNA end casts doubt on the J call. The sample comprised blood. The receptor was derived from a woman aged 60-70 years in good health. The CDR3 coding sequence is TGCAGCGTCGATGCGAGTTACTCCTACAATGAGCAGTACTTC. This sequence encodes CSVDASYSYNEQYF.